The T cell receptor beta chain under discussion was sequenced for a study of sequential checkpoint blockade in melanoma. Study-level information: After both sequences, patients received maintenance nivolumab.

Sample treatment: randomized to nivolumab then ipilimumab (arm A) or the reverse (arm B). Live CD3+CD8+ CD19− CD56− cells were sorted from PBMCs. V gave up 4 bases and J gave up 5 bases; unmatched junction bases: 4. The CDR3 is made up of 13 amino acids. The germline V gene has CDR1 MGHRA and CDR2 YSYEKL. Profiling relied on immunoSEQ multiplex PCR, and the TCRdb table lists in-frame clones only, not all of them. The data contain roughly 4,000 clones, around half of them singletons. The chain uses TRBV4-1 and TRBJ1-1; 7 bases map to TRBD1. Source: CD8+ T cells sorted from blood (inferred from file names), taken from a patient given nivolumab and ipilimumab in sequence. The receptor was isolated from a human donor with melanoma. CDR3 protein: CASSRTGGTEAFF. Here the CDR3 DNA reads TGCGCCAGCAGCCGGACAGGAGGAACTGAAGCTTTCTTT.